This T cell receptor (beta chain) emerged from a study of T cells after yellow fever vaccination. TCRdb redid the calling of the 5' RACE reads with MiXCR, one entry per CDR3 protein. The sample shows 500,000 to 700,000 distinct CDR3 sequences, about 19% of them seen only once. In germline, CDR1 is SGHRS, CDR2 YFSETQ. V was clipped by 2 bases and J by 4 bases, with 15 bases between them. The CDR3 runs 15 residues. Comment on this clonotype: The antigen remains undetermined.

Overall study findings and caveats: Weaker overall was a secondary response that nonetheless peaked faster, on day 5 versus 15. Clonotypes appearing in both CD4 and CD8 compartments existed, and their share was small. Contamination of FACS-sorted repertoires by abundant clonotypes from the bulk population could occur. Detected again after the booster were most primary-vaccination clones, at 95% to 98% CD4 and more than 70% CD8.

The sample was PBMCs, taken 15 days after the yellow fever booster vaccination. This receptor was obtained from a man aged 25 to 40 who received the YFV17D yellow fever vaccine. The V and J genes are TRBV5-1 and TRBJ2-5; possibly TRBD2 for D (6 bases). The CDR3 protein is CASSFVTGVRETQYF. CDR3 sequence (DNA): TGCGCCAGCAGCTTTGTTACGGGGGTGCGAGAGACCCAGTACTTC.